Shown below are 32 T cell receptor beta chains from a single sample sequenced in a study of cytomegalovirus exposure and HLA in healthy donors. With 60 Vbeta and 13 Jbeta primers, the PCR was carried out. Method: immunoSEQ multiplex PCR; TCRdb's copy keeps in-frame clones and lacks some. The sample contains roughly 150,000 clones, approximately 80% of which appear only once. What was sequenced was PBMCs. The receptors derive from a man aged 50 or older in good health and CMV-seropositive.

This clone showed up just a few times. In DNA form, the CDR3 reads TGTGCCAGCAGTTTCGGGACAGCGACCGGGGAGCTGTTTTTT. Protein sequence: CASSFGTATGELFF. The gene calls are TRBV27 and TRBJ2-2; 7 nucleotides agree with TRBD1. J was trimmed by 5 bases and V by 3 bases; bases with no gene match: 3. The germline CDR1 and CDR2 sequences are MNHEY and SMNVEV (reference sequence). CDR3 length: 14 amino acids.

The DNA for the CDR3 is TGTGCCAGCAGTGAATTTTGGGAAGGGACATCCGGAAACACCATATATTTT. Translated, it gives CASSEFWEGTSGNTIYF. The chain has TRBV6-1 and TRBJ1-3; tentatively, D is TRBD1 (6 bases). Trimming removed 2 bases at V and 4 bases at J, with 18 bases between. The CDR3 covers 17 residues. Germline-derived CDR1 and CDR2 are MNHNS and SASEGT.

The chain joins TRBV5-4 to TRBJ2-5, with TRBD1 matching 9 bases. The CDR3 loop spans 15 amino acids. Germline assignment: CDR1 SGHNT and CDR2 YYREEE (reference sequence). V trimming: 4 bases; J trimming: 4 bases; junction bases outside the gene matches: 8. CDR3 protein: CASSPSGTGLETQYF. DNA for the CDR3: TGTGCCAGCAGCCCTAGTGGGACAGGGCTAGAGACCCAGTACTTC.

The chain couples TRBV7-6 to TRBJ2-5; TRBD2 is a possible D gene (6 bases). The CDR3 length is 18 residues. The ends were cut back, 2 bases at V and 5 bases at J, with 24 bases in the middle. CDR1 and CDR2 (germline): SGHVS, FNYEAQ. Here the CDR3 DNA reads TGTGCCAGCAGCTTAAGGGTTTGGTCGGGGGAAGCTGAGGAGACCCAGTACTTC. Protein sequence: CASSLRVWSGEAEETQYF.

CDR3 in amino acids: CASIEDRASTEAFF. The DNA of the CDR3 is TGTGCCAGCATTGAGGACAGGGCGAGCACTGAAGCTTTCTTT. The J gene is TRBJ1-1, the V gene TRBV2; TRBD1 agrees at 8 bases. CDR1 is SNHLY, CDR2 FYNNEI, per germline. This CDR3 is 14 amino acids long. After removal of 7 bases from V and 4 bases from J, the junction contained 8 bases not matched to a gene.

The V gene is TRBV5-6, the J gene TRBJ1-3; D is unclear. Looked up from germline, CDR1 is SGHDT and CDR2 is YYEEEE. V shed 0 bases and J shed 0 bases, with 7 bases lying between them. The length of the CDR3 is 15 residues. The CDR3 loop is CASSLGTNSGNTIYF. The CDR3 coding sequence is TGTGCCAGCAGCTTGGGCACAAACTCTGGAAACACCATATATTTT.

The chain employs TRBV5-6 and TRBJ1-2; 7 positions agree with TRBD1. The CDR3 has 19 residues. Germline CDR1 reads SGHDT; CDR2 reads YYEEEE. The ends lost 5 bases at V and 4 bases at J; junction bases unmatched: 23. The CDR3, as DNA: TGTGCCAGCAGTTATTCCCCCCTCCGGGACAGACAAGGGGGCTATGGCTACACCTTC. Protein product: CASSYSPLRDRQGGYGYTF.

The rearrangement joins TRBV7-2 to TRBJ2-5; D ambiguous. CDR1 and CDR2 from the germline V gene are SGHTA and FQGNSA. The V end lost 1 base, the J end lost 2 bases, and 5 bases lay between the germline ends. CDR3 length: 13 residues. The CDR3 here is CASSLGLQETQYF. The CDR3 bases are TGTGCCAGCAGCTTAGGACTGCAAGAGACCCAGTACTTC.

The V gene is TRBV7-6, the J gene TRBJ2-5; D might be TRBD1 (6 bases). Germline CDR1 and CDR2: SGHVS and FNYEAQ. V dropped 1 base and J dropped 2 bases, with 11 bases sitting between them. This CDR3 is 15 amino acids long. CDR3 in DNA: TGTGCCAGCAGCTTAGATTTCAGGGGACAAGAGACCCAGTACTTC. Residues: CASSLDFRGQETQYF.

This clone was counted between two and nine times. The chain couples TRBV5-1 to TRBJ2-1; 8 bases are a match to TRBD2. This CDR3 has 13 residues. Unmatched junction bases numbered 7, after V lost 2 bases and J lost 12 bases. CDR1 is SGHRS and CDR2 is YFSETQ in the germline V gene. CDR3 sequence: CASSLSLGGGQFF. The CDR3 DNA follows: TGCGCCAGCAGCTTATCCCTCGGGGGGGGGCAGTTCTTC.

This clone was observed a single time. V and J are TRBV9 and TRBJ2-5; tentative D call: TRBD2 (5 bases). The ends were cut back, 3 bases at V and 1 base at J, with 22 bases in the middle. Germline CDR1 reads SGDLS; CDR2 reads YYNGEE. CDR3 length: 18 residues. Written as DNA, the CDR3 is TGTGCCAGCAGCGCCCGCAGCAATAGTGGGCGGGTCCAAGAGACCCAGTACTTC. Translating gives CASSARSNSGRVQETQYF. Full variable domain (outside the CDR3, taken from reference TRBV9 and TRBJ2-5): DSGVTQTPKHLITATGQRVTLRCSPRSGDLSVYWYQQSLDQGLQFLIQYYNGEERAKGNILERFSAQQFPDLHSELNLSSLELGDSALYFCASSARSNSGRVQETQYFGPGTRLLVL.

In its sample, this clone was seen a few times. At one boundary the junction diverges from the germline segment, which might be a read error. The sample holds other DNA sequences that translate to the same CDR3. The chain uses TRBV28 and TRBJ1-1, with D tentatively TRBD1 (5 bases). The CDR3 contains 13 residues. Germline-derived CDR1 and CDR2 are MDHEN and SYDVKM. The DNA for the CDR3 is TGTGCCAGCAGTTTACCAGGGAACACTGAGGCTTTCTTT. This sequence encodes CASSLPGNTEAFF.

The rearrangement links TRBV11-2 to TRBJ1-2; D unresolved. Germline V gives CDR1 SGHAT, CDR2 FQNNGV. The CDR3 extends over 14 amino acids. The V gene lost 4 bases and the J gene lost 1 base, with 10 bases spanning the gap. The CDR3 loop is CASSSLGSNYGYTF. DNA for the CDR3: TGTGCCAGCAGCTCCCTCGGGAGTAACTATGGCTACACCTTC.

The chain is built from TRBV5-1 and TRBJ2-5, with 11 bases identical to TRBD1. This CDR3 spans 15 amino acids. Trimming cost V 0 bases and J 5 bases; bases outside gene matches: 3. CDR1 and CDR2 from the germline V gene are SGHRS and YFSETQ. This CDR3 is CASSLGTGGHETQYF. For the CDR3, the DNA is TGCGCCAGCAGCTTGGGGACAGGGGGCCATGAGACCCAGTACTTC.

This clone was seen more than once but under ten times. V gene TRBV4-1 combines with J gene TRBJ1-1; 8 bases match TRBD1. Germline loops: CDR1 MGHRA, CDR2 YSYEKL. The J segment lost 1 base and the V segment lost 5 bases, leaving 6 bases of the junction unmatched. CDR3 length: 15 amino acids. The CDR3 region is CASSKSGTGNTEAFF. As DNA, the CDR3 is TGCGCCAGCAGCAAATCCGGGACAGGGAACACTGAAGCTTTCTTT.

The chain joins TRBV19 to TRBJ1-2, with D hard to call. The CDR3 spans 17 residues. Germline CDR1 LNHDA, CDR2 SQIVND (reference sequence). V lost 9 bases to trimming and J lost 0 bases, with 23 bases between them. The CDR3, as DNA: TGTGCCAGCTCCTCCGGCTCGGGGTCCCTAGCTAACTATGGCTACACCTTC. Residues: CASSSGSGSLANYGYTF.

The genes are TRBV5-1 and TRBJ2-7, with D unclear. V gave up 4 bases and J gave up 3 bases, with 8 bases separating them. There are 12 residues in the CDR3. Germline V gene sequence: CDR1 SGHRS, CDR2 YFSETQ. The CDR3 nucleotides are TGCGCCAGCAGCGGCAGGTACTACGAGCAGTACTTC. Amino acid sequence: CASSGRYYEQYF.

Turning to this clone: The same CDR3 can be traced to other DNA sequences in this sample. The chain is built from TRBV5-6 and TRBJ2-1; D gene ambiguous. CDR1 and CDR2 from the germline V gene are SGHDT and YYEEEE. With 0 bases removed from V and 4 bases from J, the gap between germline ends came to 8 bases. The CDR3 covers 14 residues. DNA for the CDR3: TGTGCCAGCAGCTTGGGGCAATATTACAATGAGCAGTTCTTC. Its translation is CASSLGQYYNEQFF.

The rearrangement joins TRBV29-1 to TRBJ2-1, with a tentative D call TRBD2 (6 bases). From germline, CDR1 is SQVTM and CDR2 ANQGSEA. The CDR3 spans 18 residues. The germline V and J ends were trimmed by 1 base and 0 bases, with 19 bases remaining between them. DNA for the CDR3: TGCAGCGTTGAAGTTCGACTAGTGGGCTTGAGCTCCTACAATGAGCAGTTCTTC. As protein: CSVEVRLVGLSSYNEQFF.

The chain couples TRBV7-2 to TRBJ2-1, with 7 bases identical to TRBD1. The CDR3 contains 15 residues. Germline values: CDR1 SGHTA, CDR2 FQGNSA. V was pared by 4 bases and J by 3 bases, with 6 bases of the junction left unmatched. CDR3 in DNA: TGTGCCAGCAGCTCCCCCAACAGGGGCTACAATGAGCAGTTCTTC. It encodes CASSSPNRGYNEQFF.

The J gene is TRBJ2-1, the V gene TRBV2; 12 nucleotides agree with TRBD2. Germline lookup yields CDR1 SNHLY and CDR2 FYNNEI. CDR3 length: 17 residues. V lost 2 bases, J lost 5 bases, and 7 bases stayed unmatched. In DNA form, the CDR3 reads TGTGCCAGCAGTGAATCTCTGCTAGCGGGGGGGGACAATGAGCAGTTCTTC. This codes for CASSESLLAGGDNEQFF.

The rearrangement links TRBV18 to TRBJ2-7; tentative D call: TRBD1 (6 bases). Trimming cost V 4 bases and J 6 bases, with 10 bases left between them. The germline V gene encodes CDR1 KGHSH and CDR2 LQKENI. The CDR3 loop spans 12 amino acids. The CDR3 DNA sequence: TGTGCCAGCTCACGAGGGGGTCCCGAGCAGTACTTC. Protein: CASSRGGPEQYF.

The V and J genes are TRBV5-5 and TRBJ1-2, with 10 nucleotides matching TRBD1. V dropped 4 bases and J dropped 2; count of bases not matched to a gene: 5. The CDR3 has 15 amino acids. CDR1 and CDR2 from the germline V gene are SGHKS and YYEKEE (reference sequence). CDR3 residues: CASSLGQGGNYGYTF. The CDR3 region has the DNA TGTGCCAGCAGCCTTGGACAGGGGGGGAACTATGGCTACACCTTC.

The V gene is TRBV4-3, the J gene TRBJ2-2; 8 positions agree with TRBD1. V gave up 1 base and J gave up 1 base; unmatched junction bases: 2. The CDR3 spans 16 residues. Germline V CDR1 and CDR2: LGHNA, YSLEER. CDR3 nucleotide sequence: TGCGCCAGCAGCCAAGGGGGGACAGGGAACACCGGGGAGCTGTTTTTT. Amino acids: CASSQGGTGNTGELFF.

The rearrangement uses TRBV28 and TRBJ1-2; TRBD1 might be the D (6 bases). V shed 1 base and J shed 13 bases, with 22 bases lying between them. The CDR3 contains 15 residues. The germline V gene encodes CDR1 MDHEN and CDR2 SYDVKM. The CDR3 loop is CASSLLGAEVGLCTF. The CDR3 DNA sequence: TGTGCCAGCAGTTTATTGGGGGCGGAGGTTGGCCTTTGCACCTTC.

With respect to this clone: The same CDR3 is also encoded by other DNA sequences in this sample. The chain joins TRBV4-1 to TRBJ2-5; 8 bases are shared with TRBD2. The germline V gene has CDR1 MGHRA and CDR2 YSYEKL. After removal of 1 base from V and 3 bases from J, the junction contained 1 base not matched to a gene. CDR3 size: 14 residues. In nucleotides, the CDR3 is TGCGCCAGCAGCCAAGTCGGGGGGGAAGAGACCCAGTACTTC. Residues: CASSQVGGEETQYF.

V and J are TRBV7-7 and TRBJ2-1, with TRBD1 as a possible D gene (5 bases). CDR3 size: 13 residues. Germline CDR1 SSHAT, CDR2 FNYEAQ (reference sequence). Between the trimmed V and J ends, which lost 4 bases and 5 bases, there was a span of 9 bases. CDR3 region: CASSSDSHNEQFF. CDR3 nucleotides: TGTGCCAGCAGCTCAGACAGTCACAATGAGCAGTTCTTC.

This clone was seen more than once but under ten times. This sequence joins TRBV9 and TRBJ1-6; weak D call: TRBD1 (6 bases). The CDR3 is made up of 15 amino acids. Deletions cut 4 bases from V and 9 bases from J, with 17 bases between. CDR1 and CDR2 from the germline V gene are SGDLS and YYNGEE. The CDR3 sequence is CASSSGQWVRSPLHF. In DNA form, the CDR3 reads TGTGCCAGCAGCAGTGGACAGTGGGTACGTTCACCCCTCCACTTT.

The chain joins TRBV25-1 to TRBJ2-7, with 7 nucleotides matching TRBD2. V dropped 0 bases and J dropped 3; count of bases not matched to a gene: 2. The germline gives CDR1 MGHDK, CDR2 SYGVNS. This CDR3 spans 14 amino acids. CDR3 nucleotide sequence: TGTGCCAGCAGTGAATATCGGGGGGTCTACGAGCAGTACTTC. Residues: CASSEYRGVYEQYF.

This chain uses TRBV5-1 with TRBJ1-2; D is unclear. The germline V gene encodes CDR1 SGHRS and CDR2 YFSETQ. V gave up 4 bases and J gave up 5 bases, with 15 bases separating them. The CDR3 totals 14 residues. The CDR3 loop reads CASSPDGLNYGYTF. The CDR3 coding sequence is TGCGCCAGCAGCCCCGATGGACTCAATTATGGCTACACCTTC.

This chain uses TRBV7-8 with TRBJ2-5; 8 positions match TRBD2. The V segment lost 0 bases and the J segment 1 base; nucleotides outside the gene matches: 7. The V gene's germline CDR1 is SGHVS and CDR2 FQNEAQ. The CDR3 runs 17 residues. CDR3 in amino acids: CASSLAVQRGIQETQYF. In nucleotides, the CDR3 is TGTGCCAGCAGCTTAGCGGTACAGCGGGGGATCCAAGAGACCCAGTACTTC. Full variable domain (remainder filled in from reference TRBV7-8 and TRBJ2-5): GAGVSQSPRYKVAKRGQDVALRCDPISGHVSLFWYQQALGQGPEFLTYFQNEAQLDKSGLPSDRFFAERPEGSVSTLKIQRTQQEDSAVYLCASSLAVQRGIQETQYFGPGTRLLVL.

This chain links TRBV7-2 with TRBJ2-7; the match to TRBD1 covers 7 bases. The germline CDR1 and CDR2 sequences are SGHTA and FQGNSA. The CDR3 loop spans 13 amino acids. V lost 5 bases and J lost 0; bases outside the gene matches: 1. DNA of the CDR3: TGTGCCAGCAGCAGGGACAGCTCCTACGAGCAGTACTTC. Amino acid sequence: CASSRDSSYEQYF.